This TCR beta chain was retrieved from a study of tumor-infiltrating lymphocytes in primary liver carcinoma. A constant-region primer primed TCR beta cDNA synthesis from about 0.55 ug of total RNA. Three rounds of nested multiplex PCR with slightly modified ARM-PCR produced TCR beta libraries. Use of TRBV1-TRBV30 forward primers with a C-beta reverse primer characterized the first two PCR rounds, which lasted about 11 cycles each. MiXCR was run by TCRdb on the multiplex PCR reads, yielding one entry per CDR3 protein. The sample carries 95,000 to 150,000 distinct CDR3 sequences, less than 80% recorded once. Both RNA and DNA were isolated together from about 20-30 mg of bulk tissue that had not been sorted. CDR3 size: 13 residues. Looked up from germline, CDR1 is SGHDT and CDR2 is YYEEEE. This clonotype was detected once. This may be a read error, as it is one base from a much larger clone.

The sequencing input was liver tumor tissue from sampling region 1. Subset described: tumor region T1, superior pole. The sequence came from a woman between 55 and 75 years old with primary liver carcinoma and hepatitis B virus infection. The chain uses TRBV5-6 and TRBJ2-1; D uncertain. The CDR3 loop reads CDSSPAQYNEQFF. The CDR3 DNA follows: TGTGACAGCAGCCCAGCACAGTACAATGAGCAGTTCTTC.